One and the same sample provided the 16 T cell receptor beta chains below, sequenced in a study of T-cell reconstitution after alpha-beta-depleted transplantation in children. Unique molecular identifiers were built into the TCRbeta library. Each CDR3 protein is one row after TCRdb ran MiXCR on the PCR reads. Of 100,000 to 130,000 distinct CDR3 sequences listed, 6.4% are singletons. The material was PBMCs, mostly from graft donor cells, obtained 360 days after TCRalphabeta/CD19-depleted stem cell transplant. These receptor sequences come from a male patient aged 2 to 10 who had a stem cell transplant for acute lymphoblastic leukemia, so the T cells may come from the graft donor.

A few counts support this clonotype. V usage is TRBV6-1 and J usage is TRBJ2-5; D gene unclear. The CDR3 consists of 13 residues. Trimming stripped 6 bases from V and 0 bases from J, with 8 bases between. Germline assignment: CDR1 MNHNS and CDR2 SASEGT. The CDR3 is CASSLGNQETQYF. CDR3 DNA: TGTGCCAGCAGCCTAGGGAACCAAGAGACCCAGTACTTC.

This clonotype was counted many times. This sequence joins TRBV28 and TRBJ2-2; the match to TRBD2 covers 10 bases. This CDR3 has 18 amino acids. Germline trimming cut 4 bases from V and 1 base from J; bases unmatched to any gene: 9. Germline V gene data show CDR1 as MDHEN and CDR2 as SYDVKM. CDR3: CASSSDEWTSGNTGELFF. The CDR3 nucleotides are TGTGCCAGCAGTTCAGACGAATGGACTAGCGGGAACACCGGGGAGCTGTTTTTT.

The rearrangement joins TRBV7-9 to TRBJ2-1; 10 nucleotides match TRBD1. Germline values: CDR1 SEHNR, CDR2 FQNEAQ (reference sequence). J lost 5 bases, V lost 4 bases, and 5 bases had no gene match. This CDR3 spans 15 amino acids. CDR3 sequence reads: CASSSPGTGDNEQFF. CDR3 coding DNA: TGTGCCAGCAGCTCCCCCGGGACAGGGGACAATGAGCAGTTCTTC.

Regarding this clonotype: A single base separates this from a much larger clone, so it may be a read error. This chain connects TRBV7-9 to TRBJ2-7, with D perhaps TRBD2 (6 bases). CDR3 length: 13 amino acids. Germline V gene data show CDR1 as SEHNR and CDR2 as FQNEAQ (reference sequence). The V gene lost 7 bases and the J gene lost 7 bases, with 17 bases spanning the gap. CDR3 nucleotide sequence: TGTGCCAGCAACTCGGAGGGATCCACAGAGCAGTACTTC. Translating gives CASNSEGSTEQYF.

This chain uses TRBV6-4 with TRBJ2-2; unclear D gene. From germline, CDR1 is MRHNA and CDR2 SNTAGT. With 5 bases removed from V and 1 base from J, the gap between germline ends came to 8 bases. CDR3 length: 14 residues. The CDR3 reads CASSKRGNTGELFF. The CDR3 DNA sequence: TGTGCCAGCAGTAAGCGAGGGAACACCGGGGAGCTGTTTTTT.

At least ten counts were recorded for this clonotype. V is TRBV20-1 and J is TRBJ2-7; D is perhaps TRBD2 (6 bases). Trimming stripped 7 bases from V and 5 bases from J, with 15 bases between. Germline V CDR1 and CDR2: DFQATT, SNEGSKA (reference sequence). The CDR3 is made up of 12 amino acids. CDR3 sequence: CSGRDLVHEQYF. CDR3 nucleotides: TGCAGTGGTAGGGACTTAGTCCACGAGCAGTACTTC.

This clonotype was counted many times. CDR3 nucleotide sequence: TGCAGTCCCCGGCGGCGCTCCTACGAGCAGTACTTC. It specifies CSPRRRSYEQYF. V usage is TRBV20-1 and J usage is TRBJ2-7; no definite D call. CDR1 and CDR2 (germline): DFQATT, SNEGSKA (reference sequence). CDR3 length: 12 residues. Trimming removed 8 bases from V and 0 bases from J, with 11 bases in between.

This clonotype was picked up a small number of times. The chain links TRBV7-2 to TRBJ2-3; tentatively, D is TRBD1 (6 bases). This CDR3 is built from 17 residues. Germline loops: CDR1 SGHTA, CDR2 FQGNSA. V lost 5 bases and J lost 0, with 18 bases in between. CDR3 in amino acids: CASSPRQAGRSTDTQYF. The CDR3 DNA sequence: TGTGCCAGCAGCCCTAGACAGGCGGGCAGAAGCACAGATACGCAGTATTTT.

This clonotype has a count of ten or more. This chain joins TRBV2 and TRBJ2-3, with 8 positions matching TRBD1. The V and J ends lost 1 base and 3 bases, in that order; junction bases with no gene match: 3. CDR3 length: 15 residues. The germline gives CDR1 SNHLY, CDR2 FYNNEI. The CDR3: CASSEEQGVTDTQYF. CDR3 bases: TGTGCCAGCAGTGAAGAACAGGGGGTAACAGATACGCAGTATTTT.

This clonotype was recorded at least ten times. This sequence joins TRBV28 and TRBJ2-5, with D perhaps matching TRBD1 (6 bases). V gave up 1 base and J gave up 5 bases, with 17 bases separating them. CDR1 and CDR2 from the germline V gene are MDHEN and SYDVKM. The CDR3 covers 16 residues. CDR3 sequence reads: CASSLLLRGYGETQYF. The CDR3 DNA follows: TGTGCCAGCAGTTTATTGCTCAGGGGCTACGGTGAGACCCAGTACTTC. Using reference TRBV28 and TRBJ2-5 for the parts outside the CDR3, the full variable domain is DVKVTQSSRYLVKRTGEKVFLECVQDMDHENMFWYRQDPGLGLRLIYFSYDVKMKEKGDIPEGYSVSREKKERFSLILESASTNQTSMYLCASSLLLRGYGETQYFGPGTRLLVL.

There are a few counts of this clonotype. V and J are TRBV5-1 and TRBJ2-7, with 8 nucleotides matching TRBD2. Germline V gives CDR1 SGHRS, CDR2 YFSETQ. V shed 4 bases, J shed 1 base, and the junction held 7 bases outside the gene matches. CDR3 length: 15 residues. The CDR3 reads CASSPSGGRSYEQYF. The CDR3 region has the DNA TGCGCCAGCAGCCCCTCGGGCGGGAGGTCCTACGAGCAGTACTTC.

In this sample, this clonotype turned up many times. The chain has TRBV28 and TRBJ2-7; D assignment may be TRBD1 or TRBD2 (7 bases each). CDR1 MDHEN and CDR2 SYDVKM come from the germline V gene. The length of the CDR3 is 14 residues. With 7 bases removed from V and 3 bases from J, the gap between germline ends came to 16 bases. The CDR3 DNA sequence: TGTGCCAGCATAAAGACAGGGAGGGGCTACGAGCAGTACTTC. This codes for CASIKTGRGYEQYF. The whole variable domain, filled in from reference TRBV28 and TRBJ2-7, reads DVKVTQSSRYLVKRTGEKVFLECVQDMDHENMFWYRQDPGLGLRLIYFSYDVKMKEKGDIPEGYSVSREKKERFSLILESASTNQTSMYLCASIKTGRGYEQYFGPGTRLTVT.

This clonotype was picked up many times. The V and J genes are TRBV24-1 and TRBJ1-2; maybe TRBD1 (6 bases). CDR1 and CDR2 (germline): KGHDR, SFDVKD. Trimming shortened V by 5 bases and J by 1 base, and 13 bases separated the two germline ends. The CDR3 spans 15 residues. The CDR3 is CATSAATGLNYGYTF. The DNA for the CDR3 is TGTGCCACCAGTGCTGCGACAGGACTTAACTATGGCTACACCTTC.

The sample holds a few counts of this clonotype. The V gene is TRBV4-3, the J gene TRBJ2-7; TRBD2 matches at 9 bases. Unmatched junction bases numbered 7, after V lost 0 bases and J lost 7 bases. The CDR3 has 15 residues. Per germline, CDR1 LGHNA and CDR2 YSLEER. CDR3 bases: TGCGCCAGCAGCCAAGAATCTAGCGGGGCGGGAGAGCAGTACTTC. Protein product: CASSQESSGAGEQYF.

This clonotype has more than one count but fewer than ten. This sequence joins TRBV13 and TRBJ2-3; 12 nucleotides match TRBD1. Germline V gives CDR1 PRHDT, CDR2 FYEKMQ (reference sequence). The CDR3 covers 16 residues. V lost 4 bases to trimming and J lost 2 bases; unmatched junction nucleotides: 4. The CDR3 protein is CASSSGDRGHTDTQYF. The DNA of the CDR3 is TGTGCCAGCAGCTCGGGGGACAGGGGGCACACAGATACGCAGTATTTT.

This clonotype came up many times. The CDR3 reads CSALDVWEPGELFF. Written as DNA, the CDR3 is TGCAGTGCCCTAGACGTTTGGGAGCCCGGGGAGCTGTTTTTT. The gene calls are TRBV20-1 and TRBJ2-2, with D maybe TRBD2 (5 bases). The CDR3 is 14 residues long. Trimming left V 6 bases short and J 6 bases short, with 17 bases between. Germline V gene data show CDR1 as DFQATT and CDR2 as SNEGSKA (reference sequence).